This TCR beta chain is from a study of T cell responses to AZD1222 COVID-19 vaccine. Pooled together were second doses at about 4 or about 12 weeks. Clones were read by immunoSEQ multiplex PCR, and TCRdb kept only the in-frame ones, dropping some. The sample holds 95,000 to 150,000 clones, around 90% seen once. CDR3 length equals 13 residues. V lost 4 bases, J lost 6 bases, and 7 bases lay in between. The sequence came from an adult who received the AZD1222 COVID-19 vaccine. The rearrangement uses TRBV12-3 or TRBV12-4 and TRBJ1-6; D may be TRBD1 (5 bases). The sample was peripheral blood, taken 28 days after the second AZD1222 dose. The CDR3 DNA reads TGTGCCAGCAGTTCAGGGACTAATTCACCCCTCCACTTT. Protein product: CASSSGTNSPLHF.